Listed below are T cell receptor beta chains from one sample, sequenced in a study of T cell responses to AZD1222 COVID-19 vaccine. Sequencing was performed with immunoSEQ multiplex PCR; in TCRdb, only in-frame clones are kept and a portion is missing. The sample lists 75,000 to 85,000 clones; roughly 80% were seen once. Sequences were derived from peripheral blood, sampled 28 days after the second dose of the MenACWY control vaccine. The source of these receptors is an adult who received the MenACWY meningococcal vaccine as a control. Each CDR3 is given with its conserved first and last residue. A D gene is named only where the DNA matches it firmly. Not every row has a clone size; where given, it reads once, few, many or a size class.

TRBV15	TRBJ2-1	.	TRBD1	CATSRPSGQGIIFEQFF	TGTGCCACCAGCAGACCCTCGGGACAGGGGATAATTTTTGAGCAGTTCTTC
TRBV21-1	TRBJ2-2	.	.	CASRRTGQIDGELFF	TGTGCCAGCAGACGGACAGGGCAAATCGACGGGGAGCTGTTTTTT
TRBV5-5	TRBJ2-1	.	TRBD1	CASLRLPGQGLYNEQFF	TGTGCCAGCCTGCGATTACCCGGACAGGGGTTATACAATGAGCAGTTCTTC
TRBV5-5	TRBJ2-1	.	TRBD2	CASSLELAIDEQFF	TGTGCCAGCAGCTTGGAACTAGCGATCGATGAGCAGTTCTTC
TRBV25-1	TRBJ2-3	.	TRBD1	CASSTRDRNTDTQYF	TGTGCCAGCAGTACCAGGGACAGGAACACAGATACGCAGTATTTT
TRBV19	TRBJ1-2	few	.	CASSHRSRTDGYTF	TGTGCCAGTAGCCACCGGTCCCGGACAGATGGCTACACCTTC
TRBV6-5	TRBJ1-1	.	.	CASSRVRSTEAFF	TGTGCCAGCAGCAGGGTTCGGAGCACTGAAGCTTTCTTT
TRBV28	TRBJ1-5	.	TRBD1	CASSLGWTGGGQPQHF	TGTGCCAGCAGTTTAGGTTGGACAGGGGGCGGACAGCCCCAGCATTTT
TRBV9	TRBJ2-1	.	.	CASSVSGPSNEQFF	TGTGCCAGCAGCGTATCAGGACCAAGCAATGAGCAGTTCTTC
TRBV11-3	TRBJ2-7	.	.	CASSLRSGYEQYF	TGTGCCAGCAGCCTCAGGAGTGGGTACGAGCAGTACTTC
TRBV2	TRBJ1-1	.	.	CASSEGVPNTEAFF	TGTGCCAGCAGTGAGGGGGTCCCGAACACTGAAGCTTTCTTT
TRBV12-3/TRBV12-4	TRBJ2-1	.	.	CASSPQDEQFF	TGTGCCAGCAGTCCCCAGGATGAGCAGTTCTTC
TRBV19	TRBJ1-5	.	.	CASSVDSLGDQPQHF	TGTGCCAGTAGCGTAGACAGCTTGGGGGACCAGCCCCAGCATTTT
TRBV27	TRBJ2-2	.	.	CASSLWDTGELFF	TGTGCCAGCAGTTTATGGGACACCGGGGAGCTGTTTTTT
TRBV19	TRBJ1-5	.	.	CASGAGQPQHF	TGTGCCAGTGGGGCGGGTCAGCCCCAGCATTTT
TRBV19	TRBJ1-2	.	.	CASSIDRSAYYGYTF	TGTGCCAGTAGTATAGATAGATCAGCGTACTATGGCTACACCTTC
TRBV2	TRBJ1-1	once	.	CASSPLLPEAFF	TGTGCCAGCAGTCCCCTCCTACCCGAAGCTTTCTTT
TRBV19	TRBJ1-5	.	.	CASSINGLGNQPQHF	TGTGCCAGTAGTATTAACGGGCTTGGGAATCAGCCCCAGCATTTT
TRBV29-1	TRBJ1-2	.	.	CSVEGSASGGYTF	TGCAGCGTTGAGGGTTCGGCGTCGGGAGGCTACACCTTC
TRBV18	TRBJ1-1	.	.	CASSSTGSTEAFF	TGTGCCAGCTCATCAACGGGGTCCACTGAAGCTTTCTTT
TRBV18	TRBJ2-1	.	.	CASNQDGAVYNEQFF	TGTGCCAGTAACCAGGACGGGGCCGTTTACAATGAGCAGTTCTTC
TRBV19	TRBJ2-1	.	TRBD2	CASSPTPGRAAFF	TGTGCCAGTAGTCCCACCCCCGGGAGGGCCGCGTTCTTC
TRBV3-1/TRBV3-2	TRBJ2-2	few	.	CASSQVASELTGELFF	TGTGCCAGCAGCCAAGTGGCTAGCGAGCTCACCGGGGAGCTGTTTTTT
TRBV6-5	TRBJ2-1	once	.	CASSYSGGEQFF	TGTGCCAGCAGTTACTCCGGTGGTGAGCAGTTCTTC
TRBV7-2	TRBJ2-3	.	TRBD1	CASTFPGQGTDTQYF	TGTGCCAGCACCTTCCCCGGACAGGGAACAGATACGCAGTATTTT
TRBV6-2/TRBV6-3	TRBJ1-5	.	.	CASSSEPGGQPQHF	TGTGCCAGCAGCTCAGAGCCGGGTGGGCAGCCCCAGCATTTT
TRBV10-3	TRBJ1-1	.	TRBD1	CAISDRTGINTEAFF	TGTGCCATCAGTGATAGGACAGGAATAAACACTGAAGCTTTCTTT
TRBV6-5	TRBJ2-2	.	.	CASKDTGELFF	TGTGCCAGCAAGGACACCGGGGAGCTGTTTTTT
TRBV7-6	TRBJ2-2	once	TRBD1	CASSLDRGSGGELFF	TGTGCCAGCAGCTTAGACAGGGGATCTGGCGGGGAGCTGTTTTTT
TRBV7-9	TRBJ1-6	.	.	CASSYLNGDSPLHF	TGTGCCAGCAGCTACCTTAATGGTGATTCACCCCTCCACTTT
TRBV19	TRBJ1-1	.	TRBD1	CASRSLRDSGANTKAFF	TGTGCCAGTAGGAGTCTTCGGGACAGCGGGGCGAACACTAAAGCTTTCTTT
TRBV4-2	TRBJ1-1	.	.	CASSRIRDTMNTEAFF	TGTGCCAGCAGCCGAATTAGGGACACCATGAACACTGAAGCTTTCTTT
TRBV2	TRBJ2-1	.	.	CASGGLSGDEQFF	TGTGCCAGCGGAGGACTAAGTGGCGATGAGCAGTTCTTC
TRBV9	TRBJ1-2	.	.	CASSRAVDYTNYGYTF	TGTGCCAGCAGCCGAGCCGTGGACTATACTAACTATGGCTACACCTTC
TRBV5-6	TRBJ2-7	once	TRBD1	CASSLLAGGRGEQYF	TGTGCCAGCAGCTTGCTCGCAGGGGGACGAGGGGAGCAGTACTTC
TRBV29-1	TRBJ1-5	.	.	CSVVVEGSNQPQHF	TGCAGCGTTGTGGTCGAGGGCAGCAATCAGCCCCAGCATTTT
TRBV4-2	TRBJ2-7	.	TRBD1	CASSPQNRGFHEQYF	TGTGCCAGCAGCCCCCAGAACAGGGGTTTCCACGAGCAGTACTTC
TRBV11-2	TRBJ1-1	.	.	CASRLSGGADEAFF	TGTGCCAGCAGGCTCTCGGGGGGCGCGGATGAAGCTTTCTTT
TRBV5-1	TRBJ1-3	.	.	CASSLDLGSTIYF	TGCGCCAGCAGCTTGGATCTGGGGAGCACCATATATTTT
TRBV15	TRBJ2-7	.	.	CATSRAGGSYEQYF	TGTGCCACCAGCAGAGCTGGGGGTTCCTACGAGCAGTACTTC
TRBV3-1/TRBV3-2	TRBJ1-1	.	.	CASSPPYGVTEAFF	TGTGCCAGCAGCCCACCTTACGGGGTCACTGAAGCTTTCTTT
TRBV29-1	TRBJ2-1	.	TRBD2	CSVEDRPSGVSNEQFF	TGCAGCGTTGAAGATCGTCCTAGCGGGGTTTCCAATGAGCAGTTCTTC
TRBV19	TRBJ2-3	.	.	CASRGLSTDTQYF	TGTGCCAGTAGGGGACTCAGCACAGATACGCAGTATTTT
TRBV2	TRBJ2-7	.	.	CASSETPYEQYF	TGTGCCAGCAGTGAAACACCCTACGAGCAGTACTTC
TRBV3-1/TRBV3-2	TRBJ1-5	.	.	CASSQGQSNQPQHF	TGTGCCAGCAGCCAAGGACAGTCAAATCAGCCCCAGCATTTT
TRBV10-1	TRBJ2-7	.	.	CANPLGYEQYF	TGCGCCAATCCCCTGGGCTACGAGCAGTACTTC
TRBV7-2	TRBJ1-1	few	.	CASSLAQTTVNTEAFF	TGTGCCAGCAGCTTAGCCCAGACGACAGTGAACACTGAAGCTTTCTTT
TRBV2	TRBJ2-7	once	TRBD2	CASLRNGLAVYEQYF	TGTGCCAGCCTTAGGAACGGGCTAGCGGTTTACGAGCAGTACTTC
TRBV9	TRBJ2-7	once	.	CASSVGPGSSYEQYF	TGTGCCAGCAGCGTAGGCCCCGGATCCTCCTACGAGCAGTACTTC
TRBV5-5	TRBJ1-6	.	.	CASSLIQDNSPLHF	TGTGCCAGCAGCTTGATACAGGATAATTCACCCCTCCACTTT
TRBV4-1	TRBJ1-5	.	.	CASSQVAGRGLDQPQHF	TGCGCCAGCAGCCAAGTAGCCGGCAGGGGTTTAGATCAGCCCCAGCATTTT
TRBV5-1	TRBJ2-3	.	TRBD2	CASSFEGGLADTQYF	TGCGCCAGCAGCTTTGAGGGAGGGCTCGCAGATACGCAGTATTTT
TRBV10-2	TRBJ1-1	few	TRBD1	CASSAWDRRMNTEAFF	TGCGCCAGCAGCGCCTGGGACAGGAGGATGAACACTGAAGCTTTCTTT
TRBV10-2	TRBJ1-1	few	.	CASSDRGITEAFF	TGCGCCAGCAGTGATCGGGGGATCACTGAAGCTTTCTTT